This T cell receptor beta chain appears in the sequencing data of a study of beta chain features in type 1 diabetes. The study reverse transcribed the entire isolated RNA, so it sequenced expressed TCRB transcripts. TCRdb's copy holds only in-frame clones and misses some; the assay was immunoSEQ multiplex PCR. The table lists under 150,000 clones, less than 9% of them singletons. Germline loops: CDR1 MDHEN, CDR2 SYDVKM. The CDR3 runs to 16 residues. V lost 0 bases and J 1 base, leaving 13 bases between the germline ends. The chain links TRBV28 to TRBJ2-7, with a possible D match to TRBD1 (6 bases). The sample was central memory CD4+ T cells from blood. The source of this sequence is a woman under 40 in good health. CDR3 nucleotide sequence: TGTGCCAGCAGTTTATGGGACCGTCAGGGGTCCTACGAGCAGTACTTC. It is translated as CASSLWDRQGSYEQYF.